The present T cell receptor (beta chain) was sequenced within a study of blood T cell repertoires in COVID-19. Study at large: Samples representing acute and convalescent COVID-19 were sourced from the United States, Italy and Spain.

Germline loops: CDR1 MNHEY, CDR2 SMNVEV (reference sequence). The V end was cut by 7 bases, the J end by 1 base, with 16 bases between. The CDR3 consists of 15 residues. This clone has only one observation. In the source study's methods: From reference gene primer amplification, estimates of nucleated cell counts were derived. Sequencing was performed with immunoSEQ multiplex PCR; in TCRdb, only in-frame clones are kept and a portion is missing. D and trimming come from the DNA, and the V and J calls and clone size come from that table. Of under 130,000 clones listed, about 89% are singletons. This receptor was taken from an older woman with acute or convalescent COVID-19. The chain uses TRBV27 and TRBJ1-1; perhaps TRBD1 as D (5 bases). The sequenced sample consisted of peripheral blood. In DNA, the CDR3 is TGTGCCAGCAAGAGTTATTGGGGGGGGAACACTGAAGCTTTCTTT. It is translated as CASKSYWGGNTEAFF.